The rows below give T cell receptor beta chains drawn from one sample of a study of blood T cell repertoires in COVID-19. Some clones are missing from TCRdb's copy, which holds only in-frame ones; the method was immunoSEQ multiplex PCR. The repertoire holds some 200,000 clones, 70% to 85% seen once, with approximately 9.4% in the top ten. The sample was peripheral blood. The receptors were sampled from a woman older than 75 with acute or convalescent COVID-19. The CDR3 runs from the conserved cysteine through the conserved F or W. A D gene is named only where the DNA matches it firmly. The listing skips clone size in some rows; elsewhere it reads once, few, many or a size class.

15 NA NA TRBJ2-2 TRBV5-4 CASGIDRTPTGELFF TGTGCCAGCGGGATAGACAGGACACCCACCGGGGAGCTGTTTTTT
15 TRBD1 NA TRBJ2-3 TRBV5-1 CASSSGQGSTDTQYF TGCGCCAGCAGCTCGGGACAGGGAAGCACAGATACGCAGTATTTT
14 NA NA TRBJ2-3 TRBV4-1 CASSQAGASDTQYF TGCGCCAGCAGCCAGGCGGGGGCTTCAGATACGCAGTATTTT
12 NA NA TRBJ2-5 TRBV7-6 CASIGFGETQYF TGTGCCAGCATCGGATTCGGGGAGACCCAGTACTTC
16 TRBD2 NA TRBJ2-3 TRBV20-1 CSASPRDSGRTDTQYF TGCAGTGCTAGTCCCCGTGATAGCGGGAGAACAGATACGCAGTATTTT
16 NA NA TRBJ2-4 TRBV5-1 CASSWGDRDLKNIQYF TGCGCCAGCAGCTGGGGGGACCGGGACCTTAAAAACATTCAGTACTTC
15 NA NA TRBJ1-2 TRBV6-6 CASSYWRTEIYGYTF TGTGCCAGCAGTTATTGGCGGACAGAGATTTATGGCTACACCTTC
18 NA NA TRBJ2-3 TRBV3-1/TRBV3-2 CASSFQGRDFSYTDTQYF TGTGCCAGCAGCTTCCAGGGGAGGGACTTTTCGTACACAGATACGCAGTATTTT
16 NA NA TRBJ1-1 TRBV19 CASTMQGDWVGTEAFF TGTGCCAGTACAATGCAAGGGGACTGGGTGGGCACTGAAGCTTTCTTT
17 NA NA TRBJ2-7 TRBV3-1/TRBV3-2 CASSLRGPGTISYEQYF TGTGCCAGCAGCCTCAGAGGTCCAGGGACAATCTCCTACGAGCAGTACTTC
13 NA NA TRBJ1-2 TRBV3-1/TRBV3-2 CASSQGQGSGYTF TGTGCCAGCAGCCAAGGGCAGGGGAGTGGCTACACCTTC
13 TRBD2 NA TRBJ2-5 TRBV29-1 CSVTTGGGETQYF TGCAGCGTTACCACGGGGGGTGGGGAGACCCAGTACTTC
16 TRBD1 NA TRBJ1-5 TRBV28 CASSLTSGTDNQPQHF TGTGCCAGCAGCCTGACTTCCGGGACAGACAATCAGCCCCAGCATTTT
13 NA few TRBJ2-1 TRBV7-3 CASSLNSYNEQFF TGTGCCAGCAGCTTAAACAGCTACAATGAGCAGTTCTTC
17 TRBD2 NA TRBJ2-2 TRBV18 CASSPSPAGGNTGELFF TGTGCCAGCTCACCATCCCCAGCGGGAGGCAACACCGGGGAGCTGTTTTTT
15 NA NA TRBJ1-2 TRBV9 CASSVGEGANYGYTF TGTGCCAGCAGCGTAGGGGAGGGAGCTAACTATGGCTACACCTTC
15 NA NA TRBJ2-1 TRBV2 CASRELREVLLGQFF TGTGCCAGCAGGGAATTAAGGGAGGTTCTCCTCGGGCAGTTCTTC
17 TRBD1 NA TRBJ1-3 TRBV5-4 CASSTEPPGQGFDTIYF TGTGCCAGCAGCACCGAACCACCGGGACAGGGGTTTGACACCATATATTTT
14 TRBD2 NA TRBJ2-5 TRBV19 CASSMASGQGTQYF TGTGCCAGTAGTATGGCTAGCGGCCAAGGGACCCAGTACTTC
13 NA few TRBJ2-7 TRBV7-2 CASSLYSEDEQYF TGTGCCAGCAGCTTATACTCGGAGGACGAGCAGTACTTC
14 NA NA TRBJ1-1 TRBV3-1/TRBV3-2 CASSLLGAGDEAFF TGTGCCAGCAGCCTCCTGGGCGCCGGCGATGAAGCTTTCTTT
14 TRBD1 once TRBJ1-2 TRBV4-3 CASSQGWTGNGYTF TGCGCCAGCAGCCAGGGATGGACAGGGAATGGCTACACCTTC
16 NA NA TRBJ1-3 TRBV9 CASGAVQGYSGNTIYF TGTGCCAGCGGGGCCGTGCAGGGATACTCTGGAAACACCATATATTTT
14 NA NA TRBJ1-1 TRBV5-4 CASSLKGVNTEAFF TGTGCCAGCAGCTTAAAGGGGGTGAACACTGAAGCTTTCTTT
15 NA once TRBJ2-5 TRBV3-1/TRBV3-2 CASSQKTGVKETQYF TGTGCCAGCAGCCAAAAGACGGGGGTGAAGGAGACCCAGTACTTC
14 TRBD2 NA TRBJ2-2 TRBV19 CASLRDYYTGELFF TGTGCCAGTCTCCGGGACTACTACACCGGGGAGCTGTTTTTT
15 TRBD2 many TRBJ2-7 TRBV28 CASSSASGGSYEQYF TGTGCCAGCAGCTCGGCTAGCGGGGGCTCCTACGAGCAGTACTTC
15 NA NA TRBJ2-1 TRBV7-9 CASSHPLDSYNEQFF TGTGCCAGCAGCCATCCGCTAGATTCCTACAATGAGCAGTTCTTC
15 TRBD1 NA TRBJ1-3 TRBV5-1 CASSSRTGDGNTIYF TGCGCCAGCAGCTCCCGGACAGGCGACGGAAACACCATATATTTT
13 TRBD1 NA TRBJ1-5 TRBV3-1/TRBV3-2 CASSLQGDQPQHF TGTGCCAGCAGCCTACAGGGGGACCAGCCCCAGCATTTT
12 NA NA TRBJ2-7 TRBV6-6 CASSYPNGEQYF TGTGCCAGCAGTTACCCCAACGGCGAGCAGTACTTC